This T cell receptor (beta chain) was sequenced during a study of shared clonotypes between healthy human individuals. Remarks on this clone: The antigen remains undetermined.

The repertoire was sequenced with immunoSEQ multiplex PCR; TCRdb's copy has only in-frame clones and lacks some. In the table there are about 1.1 million clones, 75% to 80% of which are singletons. Study outcomes and limitations: Across four donors, naive CD4 shared around 5.3%, naive CD8 more than 3%, memory CD4 about 2.5%, memory CD8 0.4%.

CD4+ cells underwent separation, giving CD45RA+ naive and CD45RA-negative memory subsets. The receptor was derived from a man aged 18 to 30 in good health. Some clones in this sample may be carry-over from other donors' samples. Material for sequencing was memory CD4+ T cells from PBMCs. Noted subset: CD45RA-negative fraction.

The chain's CDR3 is CASKDRAFSGNTIYF. CDR3 coding DNA: TGTGCCAGCAAAGACAGGGCCTTCTCTGGAAACACCATATATTTT. The chain carries TRBV2 and TRBJ1-3, with TRBD1 identical over 7 bases. The CDR3 loop spans 15 amino acids. The germline gives CDR1 SNHLY, CDR2 FYNNEI. The V and J ends lost 7 bases and 0 bases, in that order; junction bases with no gene match: 6.